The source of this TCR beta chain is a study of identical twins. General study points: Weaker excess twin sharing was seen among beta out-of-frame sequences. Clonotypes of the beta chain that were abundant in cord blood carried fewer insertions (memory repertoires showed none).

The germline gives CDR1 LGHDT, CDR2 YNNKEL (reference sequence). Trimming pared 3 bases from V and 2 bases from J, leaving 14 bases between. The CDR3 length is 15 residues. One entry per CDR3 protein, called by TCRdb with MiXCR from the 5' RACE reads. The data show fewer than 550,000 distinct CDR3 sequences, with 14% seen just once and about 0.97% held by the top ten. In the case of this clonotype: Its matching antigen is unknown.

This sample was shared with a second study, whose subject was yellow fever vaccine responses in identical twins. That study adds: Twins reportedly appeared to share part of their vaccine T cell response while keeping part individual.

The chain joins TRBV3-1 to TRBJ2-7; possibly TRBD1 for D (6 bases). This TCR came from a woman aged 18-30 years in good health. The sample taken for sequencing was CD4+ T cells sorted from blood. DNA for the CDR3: TGTGCCAGCAGCCAGACAGGAACCAAAACCTACGAGCAGTACTTC. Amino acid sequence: CASSQTGTKTYEQYF.